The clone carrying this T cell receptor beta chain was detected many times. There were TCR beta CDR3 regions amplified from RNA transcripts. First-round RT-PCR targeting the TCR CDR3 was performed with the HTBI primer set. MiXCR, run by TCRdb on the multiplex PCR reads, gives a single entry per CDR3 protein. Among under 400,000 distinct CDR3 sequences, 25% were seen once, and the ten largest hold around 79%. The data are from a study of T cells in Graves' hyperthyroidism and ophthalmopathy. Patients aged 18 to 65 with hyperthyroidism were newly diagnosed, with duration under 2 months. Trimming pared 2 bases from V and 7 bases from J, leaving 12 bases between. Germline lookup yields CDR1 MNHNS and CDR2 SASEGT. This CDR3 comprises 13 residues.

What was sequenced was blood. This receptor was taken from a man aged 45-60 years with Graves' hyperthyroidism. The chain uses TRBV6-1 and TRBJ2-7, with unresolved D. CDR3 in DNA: TGTGCCAGCAGTGAATTTAGCCTCGGGGAGCAGTACTTC. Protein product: CASSEFSLGEQYF.